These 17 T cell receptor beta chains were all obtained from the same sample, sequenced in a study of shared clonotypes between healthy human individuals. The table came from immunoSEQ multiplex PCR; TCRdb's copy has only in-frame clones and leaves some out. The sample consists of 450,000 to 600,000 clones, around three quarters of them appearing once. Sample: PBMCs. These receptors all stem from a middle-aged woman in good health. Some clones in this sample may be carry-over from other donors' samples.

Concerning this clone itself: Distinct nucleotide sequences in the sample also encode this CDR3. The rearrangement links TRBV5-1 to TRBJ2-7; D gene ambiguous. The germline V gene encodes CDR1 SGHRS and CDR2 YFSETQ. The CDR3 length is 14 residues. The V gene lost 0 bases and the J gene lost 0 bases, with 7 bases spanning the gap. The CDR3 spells CASSLVPGSYEQYF. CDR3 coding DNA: TGCGCCAGCAGCTTGGTTCCAGGCTCCTACGAGCAGTACTTC.

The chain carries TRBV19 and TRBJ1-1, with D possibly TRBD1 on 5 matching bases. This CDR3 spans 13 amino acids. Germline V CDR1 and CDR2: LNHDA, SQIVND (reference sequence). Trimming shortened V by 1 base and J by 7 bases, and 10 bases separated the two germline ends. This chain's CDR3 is CASSIGGGDEAFF. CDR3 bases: TGTGCCAGTAGTATAGGCGGGGGGGATGAAGCTTTCTTT. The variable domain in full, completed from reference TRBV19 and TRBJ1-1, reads DGGITQSPKYLFRKEGQNVTLSCEQNLNHDAMYWYRQDPGQGLRLIYYSQIVNDFQKGDIAEGYSVSREKKESFPLTVTSAQKNPTAFYLCASSIGGGDEAFFGQGTRLTVV.

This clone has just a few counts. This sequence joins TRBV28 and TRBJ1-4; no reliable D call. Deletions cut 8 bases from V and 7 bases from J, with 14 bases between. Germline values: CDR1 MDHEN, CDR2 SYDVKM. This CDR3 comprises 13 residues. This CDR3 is CASLTKGGEKLFF. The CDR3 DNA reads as TGTGCCAGCCTTACGAAGGGTGGTGAAAAACTGTTTTTT. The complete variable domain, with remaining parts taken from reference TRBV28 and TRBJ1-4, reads DVKVTQSSRYLVKRTGEKVFLECVQDMDHENMFWYRQDPGLGLRLIYFSYDVKMKEKGDIPEGYSVSREKKERFSLILESASTNQTSMYLCASLTKGGEKLFFGSGTQLSVL.

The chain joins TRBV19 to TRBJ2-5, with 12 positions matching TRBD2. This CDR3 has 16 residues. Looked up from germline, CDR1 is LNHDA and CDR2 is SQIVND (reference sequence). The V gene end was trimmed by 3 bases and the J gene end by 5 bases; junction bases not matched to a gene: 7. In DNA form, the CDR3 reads TGTGCCAGTAGTATCTCTAGCGGGAGGGCCGGGGAGACCCAGTACTTC. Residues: CASSISSGRAGETQYF.

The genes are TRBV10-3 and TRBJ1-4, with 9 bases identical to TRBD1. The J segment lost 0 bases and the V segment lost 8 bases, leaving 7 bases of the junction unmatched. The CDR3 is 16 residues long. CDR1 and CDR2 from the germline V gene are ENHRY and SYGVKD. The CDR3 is CAIGTGTGTTNEKLFF. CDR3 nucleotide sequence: TGTGCCATCGGCACCGGGACAGGGACAACTAATGAAAAACTGTTTTTT.

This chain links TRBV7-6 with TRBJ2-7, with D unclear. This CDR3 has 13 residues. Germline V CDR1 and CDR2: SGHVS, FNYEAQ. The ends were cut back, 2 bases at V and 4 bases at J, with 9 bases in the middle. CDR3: CASSLYGKYEQYF. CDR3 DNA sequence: TGTGCCAGCAGCTTATACGGAAAGTACGAGCAGTACTTC.

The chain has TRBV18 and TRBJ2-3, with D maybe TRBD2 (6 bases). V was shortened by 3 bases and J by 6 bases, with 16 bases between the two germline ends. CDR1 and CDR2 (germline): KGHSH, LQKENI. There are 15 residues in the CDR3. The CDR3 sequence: CASSPTPGSGDTQYF. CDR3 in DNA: TGTGCCAGCTCACCCACCCCCGGGAGCGGGGATACGCAGTATTTT.

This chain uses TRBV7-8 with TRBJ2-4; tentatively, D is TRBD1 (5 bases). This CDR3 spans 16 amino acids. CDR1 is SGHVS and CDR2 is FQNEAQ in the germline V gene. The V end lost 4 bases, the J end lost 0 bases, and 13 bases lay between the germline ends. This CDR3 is CASSWGRLLAKNIQYF. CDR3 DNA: TGTGCCAGCAGCTGGGGCAGGCTCCTAGCCAAAAACATTCAGTACTTC.

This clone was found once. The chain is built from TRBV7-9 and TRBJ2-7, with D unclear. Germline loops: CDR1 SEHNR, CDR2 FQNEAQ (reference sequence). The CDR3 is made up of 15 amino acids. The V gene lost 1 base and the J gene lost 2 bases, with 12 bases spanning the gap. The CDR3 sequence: CASSLDVLLPYEQYF. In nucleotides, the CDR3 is TGTGCCAGCAGCTTAGACGTCCTATTACCCTACGAGCAGTACTTC.

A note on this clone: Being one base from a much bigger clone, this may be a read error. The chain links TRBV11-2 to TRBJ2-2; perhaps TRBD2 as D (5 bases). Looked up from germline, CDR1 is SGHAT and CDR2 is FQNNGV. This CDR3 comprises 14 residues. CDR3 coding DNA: TGTGCCAGCAGCTTATTTCAGAACACCGGGGAGCCGTTTTTT. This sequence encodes CASSLFQNTGEPFF.

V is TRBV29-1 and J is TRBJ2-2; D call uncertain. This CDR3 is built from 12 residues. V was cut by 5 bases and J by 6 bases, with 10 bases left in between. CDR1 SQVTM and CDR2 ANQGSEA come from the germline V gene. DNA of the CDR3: TGCAGCGTTTCGAAAATCCCCGGGGAGCTGTTTTTT. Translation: CSVSKIPGELFF.

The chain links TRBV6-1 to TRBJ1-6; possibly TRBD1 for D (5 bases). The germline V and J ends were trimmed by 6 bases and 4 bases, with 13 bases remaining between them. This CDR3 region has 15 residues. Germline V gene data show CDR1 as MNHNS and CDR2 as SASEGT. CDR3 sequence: CASRTVGVYNSPLHF. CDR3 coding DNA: TGTGCCAGCAGGACGGTGGGGGTGTATAATTCACCCCTCCACTTT.

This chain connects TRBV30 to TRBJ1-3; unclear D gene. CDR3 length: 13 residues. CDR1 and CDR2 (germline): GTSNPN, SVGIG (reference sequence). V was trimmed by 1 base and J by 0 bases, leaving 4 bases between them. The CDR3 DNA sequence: TGTGCCTGGAGTGCGGGCTCTGGAAACACCATATATTTT. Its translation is CAWSAGSGNTIYF.

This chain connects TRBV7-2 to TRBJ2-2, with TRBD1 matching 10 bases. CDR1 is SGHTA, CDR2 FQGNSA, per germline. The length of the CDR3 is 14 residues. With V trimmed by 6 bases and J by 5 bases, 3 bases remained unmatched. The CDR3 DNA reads TGTGCCAGCAGTTGGACAGGGGGGACCGGGGAGCTGTTTTTT. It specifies CASSWTGGTGELFF.

Written as DNA, the CDR3 is TGTGCCAGCAGTTTAGAAGGAAGATGGAATCAGCCCCAGCATTTT. Its translation is CASSLEGRWNQPQHF. The J gene is TRBJ1-5, the V gene TRBV28, with D uncertain. The germline gives CDR1 MDHEN, CDR2 SYDVKM. V was pared by 2 bases and J by 4 bases, with 12 bases between. The CDR3 is 15 amino acids.

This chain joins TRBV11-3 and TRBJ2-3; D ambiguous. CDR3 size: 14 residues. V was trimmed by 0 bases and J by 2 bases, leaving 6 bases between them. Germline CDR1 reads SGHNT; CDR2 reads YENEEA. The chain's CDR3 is CASSLDLLTDTQYF. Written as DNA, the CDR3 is TGTGCCAGCAGCTTAGATCTGCTCACAGATACGCAGTATTTT.

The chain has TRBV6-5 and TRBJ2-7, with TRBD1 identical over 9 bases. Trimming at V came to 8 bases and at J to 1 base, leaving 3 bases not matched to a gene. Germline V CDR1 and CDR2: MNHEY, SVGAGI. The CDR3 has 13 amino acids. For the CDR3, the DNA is TGTGCCAGCCGGGACAGGGTTTCCTACGAGCAGTACTTC. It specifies CASRDRVSYEQYF.